These 28 T cell receptor beta chains were sequenced from one sample in a study of identical twins. Each CDR3 protein gets one entry after TCRdb re-called the 5' RACE reads with MiXCR. The sample lists approximately 590,000 distinct CDR3 sequences, just under 10% occurring once. These data were also reused for a study on yellow fever vaccine responses in identical twins.

The sample taken for sequencing was PBMCs. These receptor sequences come from a young woman in good health.

This clonotype was observed many times. The chain joins TRBV20-1 to TRBJ2-1, with 9 bases that match TRBD1. The CDR3 spans 16 residues. V dropped 2 bases and J dropped 0; count of bases not matched to a gene: 5. CDR1 is DFQATT and CDR2 is SNEGSKA in the germline V gene (reference sequence). The CDR3 sequence is CSARPRQGDSYNEQFF. The CDR3 nucleotides read TGCAGTGCTAGACCCCGACAGGGGGACTCCTACAATGAGCAGTTCTTC.

This clonotype was counted at least ten times. The chain carries TRBV29-1 and TRBJ2-7, with TRBD1 identical over 8 bases. CDR3 length equals 13 residues. Germline CDR1 is SQVTM and CDR2 is ANQGSEA. V lost 3 bases, J lost 3 bases, and 4 bases stayed unmatched. CDR3 sequence (DNA): TGCAGCGTTGAGCCCGGGACAGGCTACGAGCAGTACTTC. Translated: CSVEPGTGYEQYF.

This clonotype occurred a few times. This sequence joins TRBV6-5 and TRBJ2-7; TRBD1 might be the D (5 bases). This CDR3 region has 12 residues. Germline V CDR1 and CDR2: MNHEY, SVGAGI. V lost 7 bases and J 2 bases, leaving 9 bases between the germline ends. In DNA, the CDR3 is TGTGCCAGCAAGGCAGGGACCTACGAGCAGTACTTC. This codes for CASKAGTYEQYF.

This clonotype was counted a few times. This sequence joins TRBV15 and TRBJ2-7; no firm D call. CDR1 and CDR2 from the germline V gene are LNHNV and YYDKDF (reference sequence). CDR3 length: 13 residues. With 4 bases removed from V and 6 bases from J, the gap between germline ends came to 13 bases. The CDR3 loop is CATSKFWGSEQYF. Here the CDR3 DNA reads TGTGCCACCAGCAAGTTTTGGGGAAGCGAGCAGTACTTC.

The rearrangement uses TRBV7-2 and TRBJ2-7; D remains ambiguous. Looked up from germline, CDR1 is SGHTA and CDR2 is FQGNSA. V was pared by 4 bases and J by 3 bases, with 13 bases between. CDR3 size: 14 residues. For the CDR3, the DNA is TGTGCCAGCAGCTCTACCCCGATTAACTACGAGCAGTACTTC. Amino acid sequence: CASSSTPINYEQYF.

This clonotype was recorded many times. The chain combines TRBV11-2 with TRBJ2-1; 12 positions match TRBD2. The CDR3 has 17 residues. From germline, CDR1 is SGHAT and CDR2 FQNNGV. V was pared by 4 bases and J by 3 bases, with 7 bases of the junction left unmatched. The CDR3 coding sequence is TGTGCCAGCAGCTCCGGACTAGCGGGAAAAAGCTACAATGAGCAGTTCTTC. It yields the protein CASSSGLAGKSYNEQFF.

Ten or more counts support this clonotype. This chain joins TRBV5-5 and TRBJ1-6; tentatively, D is TRBD1 (6 bases). The germline V and J ends were trimmed by 1 base and 10 bases, with 12 bases remaining between them. Germline lookup yields CDR1 SGHKS and CDR2 YYEKEE (reference sequence). The CDR3 runs 14 residues. Here the CDR3 reads CASSLLQGPSPLHF. CDR3 nucleotide sequence: TGTGCCAGCAGCTTGCTACAGGGCCCCTCACCCCTCCACTTT.

The genes are TRBV9 and TRBJ1-2, with a weak D call TRBD1 (5 bases). Germline assignment: CDR1 SGDLS and CDR2 YYNGEE. CDR3 length: 15 residues. Between the trimmed V and J ends, which lost 3 bases and 4 bases, there was a span of 16 bases. CDR3 region: CASSGGTATIYGYTF. The DNA for the CDR3 is TGTGCCAGCAGCGGAGGGACGGCCACCATCTATGGCTACACCTTC.

This clonotype was counted only a few times. This chain connects TRBV9 to TRBJ2-5; 9 bases fit TRBD2. Germline V gene lookup returns CDR1 SGDLS and CDR2 YYNGEE. V lost 2 bases, J lost 5 bases, and 7 bases stayed unmatched. CDR3 length equals 15 residues. CDR3 nucleotide sequence: TGTGCCAGCAGCGTCAGCGGGAGGTTCGATGAGACCCAGTACTTC. This sequence encodes CASSVSGRFDETQYF. Using reference TRBV9 and TRBJ2-5 for the parts outside the CDR3, the full variable domain is DSGVTQTPKHLITATGQRVTLRCSPRSGDLSVYWYQQSLDQGLQFLIQYYNGEERAKGNILERFSAQQFPDLHSELNLSSLELGDSALYFCASSVSGRFDETQYFGPGTRLLVL.

This clonotype was seen more than once but under ten times. The CDR3, as DNA: TGCGCCAGCAGCCACCTTACGGGGTATGAGCAGTTCTTC. Its translation: CASSHLTGYEQFF. This sequence joins TRBV4-3 and TRBJ2-1; D perhaps matches TRBD2 (5 bases). The CDR3 has 13 amino acids. The germline CDR1 and CDR2 sequences are LGHNA and YSLEER. Trimming cost V 3 bases and J 8 bases, with 11 bases left between them.

This clonotype has just one count. The genes are TRBV6-1 and TRBJ2-1; TRBD1 agrees at 9 bases. This CDR3 contains 15 residues. Germline CDR1 reads MNHNS; CDR2 reads SASEGT. V shed 8 bases and J 3 bases; nucleotides not matched to a gene: 8. The DNA of the CDR3 is TGTGCCAGCGAGTGGGGGACAGGGATCTACAATGAGCAGTTCTTC. Translating gives CASEWGTGIYNEQFF.

The rearrangement joins TRBV5-1 to TRBJ1-1; no clear D gene. CDR3 length: 14 residues. Germline V gene lookup returns CDR1 SGHRS and CDR2 YFSETQ. V lost 4 bases and J lost 5, with 15 bases in between. The CDR3 region has the DNA TGCGCCAGCAGCCCTGGGGTGAGCCGGACTGAAGCTTTCTTT. Encoded protein: CASSPGVSRTEAFF.

The chain links TRBV20-1 to TRBJ1-1, with unresolved D. Trimming stripped 5 bases from V and 6 bases from J, with 19 bases between. This CDR3 contains 14 residues. Germline V CDR1 and CDR2: DFQATT, SNEGSKA (reference sequence). Written as DNA, the CDR3 is TGCAGTGCTGGGAGGCGGAGCACTTCTTCTGAAGCTTTCTTT. Its protein is CSAGRRSTSSEAFF.

There are a few counts of this clonotype. This chain joins TRBV6-5 and TRBJ2-7; 8 bases map to TRBD2. CDR1 and CDR2 (germline): MNHEY, SVGAGI. Trimming at V came to 2 bases and at J to 3 bases, leaving 6 bases not matched to a gene. The CDR3 has 15 residues. The CDR3 DNA reads TGTGCCAGCAGTTACCCAGAAGCGGGAGTCTACGAGCAGTACTTC. This codes for CASSYPEAGVYEQYF.

There are many counts of this clonotype. The chain employs TRBV29-1 and TRBJ2-3, with 8 bases identical to TRBD1. With V trimmed by 7 bases and J by 4 bases, 4 bases remained unmatched. The length of the CDR3 is 12 residues. Germline V gene lookup returns CDR1 SQVTM and CDR2 ANQGSEA. As DNA, the CDR3 is TGCAGCGACACAGGGGGTTCAGATACGCAGTATTTT. Its protein is CSDTGGSDTQYF.

This clonotype was observed a handful of times. The J gene is TRBJ2-7, the V gene TRBV7-8, with D perhaps assigned TRBD1 or TRBD2 (5 bases each). The germline CDR1 and CDR2 sequences are SGHVS and FQNEAQ. V was cut by 4 bases and J by 3 bases, with 10 bases left in between. CDR3 length: 13 amino acids. For the CDR3, the DNA is TGTGCCAGCAGCTCCGGGGCCGACTACGAGCAGTACTTC. This codes for CASSSGADYEQYF.

This clonotype has ten or more counts. V usage is TRBV20-1 and J usage is TRBJ2-3; TRBD2 matches at 10 bases. After removal of 2 bases from V and 5 bases from J, the junction contained 7 bases not matched to a gene. There are 15 residues in the CDR3. Germline V lookup: CDR1 DFQATT, CDR2 SNEGSKA (reference sequence). CDR3 region: CSARPSGRKEDTQYF. CDR3 in DNA: TGCAGTGCTAGACCTAGCGGGAGAAAAGAAGATACGCAGTATTTT.

The rearrangement links TRBV2 to TRBJ2-4; D might be TRBD1 (6 bases). The CDR3 totals 16 residues. V lost 4 bases and J 7 bases, leaving 20 bases between the germline ends. Germline CDR1 SNHLY, CDR2 FYNNEI. DNA for the CDR3: TGTGCCAGCAGTGCCCCAGGGGCTTCACTGTGGAACATTCAGTACTTC. Amino acid sequence: CASSAPGASLWNIQYF.

This clonotype was seen more than once but under ten times. This chain connects TRBV10-3 to TRBJ2-4; 10 bases are a match to TRBD1. The CDR3 runs to 15 residues. V lost 10 bases to trimming and J lost 2 bases; unmatched junction nucleotides: 8. The germline V gene encodes CDR1 ENHRY and CDR2 SYGVKD. DNA for the CDR3: TGTGCCACACTTCCGGGACAGGGGCCCAAAAACATTCAGTACTTC. Translating gives CATLPGQGPKNIQYF.

This clonotype was observed at least ten times. The junction does not match germline at one end; this may be a read error. This sequence joins TRBV7-7 and TRBJ2-2; TRBD1 aligns across 9 bases. Germline loops: CDR1 SSHAT, CDR2 FNYEAQ (reference sequence). This CDR3 contains 16 residues. The CDR3 reads CASSLDPGTGTGELFF. CDR3 DNA sequence: TGTGCTAGCAGCTTAGACCCCGGGACAGGGACCGGGGAGCTGTTTTTT. The entire variable domain, with the rest obtained from reference TRBV7-7 and TRBJ2-2, is as follows: GAGVSQSPRYKVTKRGQDVTLRCDPISSHATLYWYQQALGQGPEFLTYFNYEAQPDKSGLPSDRFSAERPEGSISTLTIQRTEQRDSAMYRCASSLDPGTGTGELFFGEGSRLTVL.

This sequence joins TRBV24-1 and TRBJ2-3; a possible D gene is TRBD1 (6 bases). CDR3 length: 16 amino acids. Trimming shortened V by 3 bases and J by 5 bases, and 17 bases separated the two germline ends. Germline assignment: CDR1 KGHDR and CDR2 SFDVKD. The CDR3 DNA reads as TGTGCCACCAGTGATGCCAAGGCCGGGACACTAGATACGCAGTATTTT. This translates into CATSDAKAGTLDTQYF.

This clonotype has at least ten counts. This sequence joins TRBV20-1 and TRBJ2-7; the match to TRBD2 covers 12 bases. After removal of 6 bases from V and 3 bases from J, the junction contained 3 bases not matched to a gene. This CDR3 spans 13 amino acids. Germline CDR1 is DFQATT and CDR2 is SNEGSKA (reference sequence). This chain's CDR3 is CSAETSGGYEQYF. The CDR3 nucleotides are TGCAGTGCCGAGACTAGCGGGGGCTACGAGCAGTACTTC.

This clonotype was detected many times. The chain uses TRBV29-1 and TRBJ2-2; D is possibly TRBD1 (6 bases). Germline CDR1 reads SQVTM; CDR2 reads ANQGSEA. The V end lost 4 bases, the J end lost 6 bases, and 9 bases lay between the germline ends. This CDR3 comprises 12 residues. CDR3: CSVGDNSGELFF. As DNA, the CDR3 is TGCAGCGTTGGGGACAACTCCGGGGAGCTGTTTTTT.

The rearrangement joins TRBV11-1 to TRBJ2-1, with TRBD2 matching over 10 bases. The CDR3 is made up of 18 amino acids. Unmatched junction bases numbered 7, after V lost 2 bases and J lost 0 bases. Germline-derived CDR1 and CDR2 are SGHAT and FQDESV (reference sequence). The CDR3, as DNA: TGTGCCAGCAGCTTACCTAGCGGGGGATTGATCTCCTACAATGAGCAGTTCTTC. This codes for CASSLPSGGLISYNEQFF.

This clonotype turned up a few times. V and J are TRBV11-2 and TRBJ1-1; D gene uncertain. In germline, CDR1 is SGHAT, CDR2 FQNNGV. Trimming took off 5 bases at V and 4 bases at J, with 17 bases between the two ends. The CDR3 totals 15 residues. The DNA of the CDR3 is TGTGCCAGCAGCCCCCACCAAATATTAACCACTGAAGCTTTCTTT. It translates to CASSPHQILTTEAFF.

This chain links TRBV12-3 or TRBV12-4 with TRBJ2-6; the match to TRBD1 covers 10 bases. The CDR3 covers 18 residues. Trimming took 6 bases from V and 4 from J; bases not matched to a gene: 12. DNA of the CDR3: TGTGCCAGCAGCTTGCCCGACAGGGGGCTGACGGGGGCCAACGTCCTGACTTTC. Its translation is CASSLPDRGLTGANVLTF.

This clonotype was counted a few times. The CDR3 DNA reads as TGTGCCAGCAGCCCCAAGGACAGGGAAAACACCGGGGAGCTGTTTTTT. Translating it yields CASSPKDRENTGELFF. This sequence joins TRBV7-9 and TRBJ2-2; 8 bases are a match to TRBD1. In germline, CDR1 is SEHNR, CDR2 FQNEAQ (reference sequence). This CDR3 spans 16 amino acids. The trim removed 5 bases at V and 2 bases at J, leaving 7 bases unmatched.

This chain joins TRBV4-3 and TRBJ2-5; D gene ambiguous. Trimming took 4 bases from V and 4 from J, leaving 13 bases between them. This CDR3 region has 14 residues. In germline, CDR1 is LGHNA, CDR2 YSLEER. This chain's CDR3 is CASSPRVGVETQYF. The CDR3 coding sequence is TGCGCCAGCAGCCCTAGGGTTGGGGTAGAGACCCAGTACTTC.